One and the same sample provided the 9 T cell receptor beta chains below, sequenced in a study of T-cell memory formation after mild COVID-19. A single record per CDR3 protein comes from TCRdb applying MiXCR to the 5' RACE reads. Of a few hundred thousand distinct CDR3 sequences listed, 15% to 20% are singletons. Input material: PBMCs or a T cell subset sorted from them (not recorded which). Every receptor here comes from a man between 18 and 29 years old who had mild COVID-19 (a few samples of this study predate the infection). Cell type and time point are not known.

This chain joins TRBV2 and TRBJ2-7, with unresolved D. Trimming removed 1 base from V and 2 bases from J, with 21 bases in between. The germline gives CDR1 SNHLY, CDR2 FYNNEI. The CDR3 is made up of 18 amino acids. This CDR3 reads CASSEGVLSPQNPYEQYV. The CDR3 DNA is TGTGCCAGCAGTGAAGGCGTATTGAGCCCGCAAAATCCCTACGAGCAGTACGTC.

This clonotype was observed a handful of times. The V call is TRBV10-3, the J call TRBJ2-7; no clear D gene. Trimming shortened V by 0 bases and J by 4 bases, and 4 bases separated the two germline ends. The CDR3 loop spans 12 amino acids. In germline, CDR1 is ENHRY, CDR2 SYGVKD. The CDR3 DNA reads as TGTGCCATCAGTGAGTCTAGATACGAGCAGTACGTC. Amino acid sequence: CAISESRYEQYV.

V gene TRBV5-1 combines with J gene TRBJ2-2; TRBD1 agrees at 9 bases. The CDR3 is made up of 15 amino acids. Germline V lookup: CDR1 SGHRS, CDR2 YFSETQ. V dropped 4 bases and J dropped 5; count of bases not matched to a gene: 6. CDR3 in DNA: TGCGCCAGCAGCCCGCGGACAGGGGAGACCGGGGAGCTGTTTTTT. Protein: CASSPRTGETGELFF.

V gene TRBV7-3 combines with J gene TRBJ2-3; TRBD1 is a possible D gene (7 bases). The V gene's germline CDR1 is SGHTA and CDR2 FQGTGA. Between the trimmed V and J ends, which lost 3 bases and 5 bases, there was a span of 18 bases. The CDR3 runs to 16 residues. CDR3 residues: CASSLAGGGLGDTQYF. CDR3 bases: TGTGCCAGCAGCTTGGCAGGAGGGGGCCTGGGAGATACGCAGTATTTT.

CDR3 amino acids: CASSQDPRLAGGREANVLTF. CDR3 nucleotides: TGCGCCAGCAGCCAAGACCCCCGACTAGCGGGGGGGCGAGAGGCCAACGTCCTGACTTTC. The rearrangement uses TRBV4-1 and TRBJ2-6; 14 nucleotides agree with TRBD2. CDR3 length: 20 amino acids. Trimming cost V 0 bases and J 6 bases; bases outside gene matches: 10. The germline V gene encodes CDR1 MGHRA and CDR2 YSYEKL.

V is TRBV19 and J is TRBJ2-3; D not resolved. V lost 3 bases and J lost 0, with 7 bases in between. Germline-derived CDR1 and CDR2 are LNHDA and SQIVND (reference sequence). The CDR3 runs 14 residues. Written as DNA, the CDR3 is TGTGCCAGTAGTATCCACCATAGCACAGATACGCAGTATTTT. Protein sequence: CASSIHHSTDTQYF.

This chain links TRBV7-8 with TRBJ1-2, with D tentatively TRBD1 (6 bases). This CDR3 region has 18 residues. V lost 4 bases, J lost 2 bases, and 23 bases lay in between. Germline CDR1 and CDR2: SGHVS and FQNEAQ. CDR3 DNA sequence: TGTGCCAGCAGCTCCCTTTCAAGGCGGACAGCACCGAACTATGGCTACACCTTC. Translation: CASSSLSRRTAPNYGYTF.

The genes are TRBV14 and TRBJ1-1, with 7 positions matching TRBD1. After removal of 6 bases from V and 5 bases from J, the junction contained 6 bases not matched to a gene. CDR3 length: 13 amino acids. CDR1 SGHDN and CDR2 FVKESK come from the germline V gene. CDR3 sequence reads: CASSTTGITEAFF. The DNA for the CDR3 is TGTGCCAGCAGTACGACAGGGATAACTGAAGCTTTCTTT.

This chain uses TRBV2 with TRBJ2-5, with 7 bases fitting TRBD2. CDR3 length: 14 amino acids. Germline trimming cut 2 bases from V and 7 bases from J; bases unmatched to any gene: 7. Germline CDR1 SNHLY, CDR2 FYNNEI. CDR3 sequence (DNA): TGTGCCAGCAGTGAAACAAGCGGGGAGGGGACCCAGTACTTC. This encodes CASSETSGEGTQYF. The whole variable domain, remainder taken from reference TRBV2 and TRBJ2-5, is EPEVTQTPSHQVTQMGQEVILRCVPISNHLYFYWYRQILGQKVEFLVSFYNNEISEKSEIFDDQFSVERPDGSNFTLKIRSTKLEDSAMYFCASSETSGEGTQYFGPGTRLLVL.